This T cell receptor beta chain was captured by sequencing in a study of blood T cells in healthy people across ages. Next came a second PCR, run for about 7 to 12 cycles, which used a sample-barcoded 5' primer along with a J-beta primer mix. Each CDR3 protein is one row after TCRdb ran MiXCR on the 5' RACE reads. The sample has 750,000 to 950,000 distinct CDR3 sequences, around 24% seen once. This clonotype has only a few counts. Germline-derived CDR1 and CDR2 are MDHEN and SYDVKM. The V gene end was trimmed by 2 bases and the J gene end by 7 bases; junction bases not matched to a gene: 7. The CDR3 runs to 14 residues. This sample was shared with a second study, whose subject was T cells of mothers and their children.

This rearrangement joins TRBV28 to TRBJ2-7, with 8 bases aligning to TRBD1. Specimen: blood. The sequence was collected from a boy aged 5 to 17 in good health. The DNA for the CDR3 is TGTGCCAGCAGTTTACCAGACAGGGGTGGGGAGCAGTACTTC. It yields the protein CASSLPDRGGEQYF.